Shown below are 15 T cell receptor beta chains from a single sample sequenced in a study of blood T cell repertoires in COVID-19 (dated by TCRdb to 2018 to 2021). Libraries were built with the immunoSEQ multiplex PCR assay. TCRdb obtained this table from immuneACCESS and retained in-frame rearrangements with V and J assigned. These tables miss some clones; where compared with another copy, unresolved V genes account for less than half of the shortfall, and the remainder is unexplained. The sample contains 250,000 or so clones, 88% of them found a single time. The leading ten clones occupy 2.5% to 3% of the sample. The sample comprised peripheral blood. These receptor sequences come from a woman aged 55-70 years with acute or convalescent COVID-19.

The chain joins TRBV2 to TRBJ1-6; D is undetermined. Trimming took 0 bases from V and 2 from J, leaving 8 bases between them. Germline loops: CDR1 SNHLY, CDR2 FYNNEI. CDR3 length: 16 residues. The CDR3: CASSEAWSTYNSPLHF. CDR3 bases: TGTGCCAGCAGTGAAGCGTGGTCTACCTATAATTCACCCCTCCACTTT.

Here the CDR3 reads CASSHTGENYGYTF. CDR3 in DNA: TGTGCCAGCAGTCATACAGGGGAAAACTATGGCTACACCTTC. J is TRBJ1-2 and V is TRBV28, with 7 bases lining up with TRBD1. The V gene's germline CDR1 is MDHEN and CDR2 SYDVKM. The V segment lost 5 bases and the J segment 2 bases; nucleotides outside the gene matches: 5. The CDR3 totals 14 residues.

The rearrangement joins TRBV19 to TRBJ1-1; possibly TRBD1 for D (5 bases). The germline CDR1 and CDR2 sequences are LNHDA and SQIVND (reference sequence). The CDR3 has 14 amino acids. V dropped 4 bases and J dropped 0 bases, with 9 bases sitting between them. CDR3 DNA sequence: TGTGCCAGTAGTACGACAGCAATGAACACTGAAGCTTTCTTT. Translated: CASSTTAMNTEAFF.

The V call is TRBV7-2, the J call TRBJ1-2; 9 bases are a match to TRBD1. CDR1 SGHTA and CDR2 FQGNSA come from the germline V gene. Trimming took 6 bases from V and 4 from J; bases not matched to a gene: 12. The CDR3 consists of 16 residues. For the CDR3, the DNA is TGTGCCAGCAGGGTTTCCCGACAGGGGGGATCCTATGGCTACACCTTC. Protein: CASRVSRQGGSYGYTF.

The CDR3 loop reads CASSRTSSYNEQFF. The CDR3 DNA follows: TGTGCCAGCAGTCGGACTAGCTCCTACAATGAGCAGTTCTTC. The chain carries TRBV28 and TRBJ2-1; 7 bases are a match to TRBD2. Germline CDR1 and CDR2: MDHEN and SYDVKM. The ends lost 5 bases at V and 0 bases at J; junction bases unmatched: 1. The CDR3 sequence is 14 residues long.

The chain is built from TRBV19 and TRBJ1-5; no clear D. The CDR3 length is 15 residues. Germline lookup yields CDR1 LNHDA and CDR2 SQIVND (reference sequence). Trimming shortened V by 3 bases and J by 0 bases, and 9 bases separated the two germline ends. The CDR3 coding sequence is TGTGCCAGTAGTATGGCGGCGGATAGCAATCAGCCCCAGCATTTT. Translating gives CASSMAADSNQPQHF.

The chain recombines TRBV19 with TRBJ2-1, with TRBD2 matching 8 bases. Germline V gives CDR1 LNHDA, CDR2 SQIVND (reference sequence). This CDR3 spans 13 amino acids. V was clipped by 5 bases and J by 12 bases; unmatched bases: 9. The CDR3 sequence: CASSPAGGPPQFF. The DNA for the CDR3 is TGTGCCAGTAGTCCGGCGGGGGGCCCGCCGCAGTTCTTC. Together with reference TRBV19 and TRBJ2-1, the CDR3 gives the full variable domain: DGGITQSPKYLFRKEGQNVTLSCEQNLNHDAMYWYRQDPGQGLRLIYYSQIVNDFQKGDIAEGYSVSREKKESFPLTVTSAQKNPTAFYLCASSPAGGPPQFFGPGTRLTVL.

This clone was observed at least ten times. The J gene is TRBJ1-6, the V gene TRBV18; 8 bases align to TRBD1. The germline V gene has CDR1 KGHSH and CDR2 LQKENI. After removal of 4 bases from V and 13 bases from J, the junction contained 9 bases not matched to a gene. There are 14 residues in the CDR3. CDR3 DNA sequence: TGTGCCAGCTCACTCAGCGGGGACAGGAGCCCCCTCCACTTT. Residues: CASSLSGDRSPLHF.

This chain links TRBV19 with TRBJ1-4, with TRBD1 identical over 8 bases. This CDR3 is built from 15 residues. Trimming took 5 bases from V and 4 from J; bases not matched to a gene: 6. Germline CDR1 is LNHDA and CDR2 is SQIVND (reference sequence). DNA for the CDR3: TGTGCCAGTAGTCCCAGGGGGCCCGGTAATGAAAAACTGTTTTTT. Residues: CASSPRGPGNEKLFF.

The rearrangement links TRBV5-1 to TRBJ2-3, with 12 bases fitting TRBD2. The CDR3 loop spans 17 amino acids. J lost 2 bases, V lost 4 bases, and 8 bases had no gene match. The germline V gene encodes CDR1 SGHRS and CDR2 YFSETQ. In DNA, the CDR3 is TGCGCCAGCAGCCCGGGACTAGCGGGTAGCTTCACAGATACGCAGTATTTT. The encoded protein is CASSPGLAGSFTDTQYF.

In nucleotides, the CDR3 is TGTGCCAGTAGGCCCCACGGACAGCCTGAAGCTTTCTTT. Its protein is CASRPHGQPEAFF. This chain connects TRBV19 to TRBJ1-1, with D possibly TRBD1 on 6 matching bases. Germline loops: CDR1 LNHDA, CDR2 SQIVND (reference sequence). This CDR3 region has 13 residues. Trimming pared 6 bases from V and 6 bases from J, leaving 14 bases between. The variable domain in full, completed from reference TRBV19 and TRBJ1-1, reads DGGITQSPKYLFRKEGQNVTLSCEQNLNHDAMYWYRQDPGQGLRLIYYSQIVNDFQKGDIAEGYSVSREKKESFPLTVTSAQKNPTAFYLCASRPHGQPEAFFGQGTRLTVV.

This clone was detected a few times. The chain recombines TRBV5-1 with TRBJ1-6; TRBD1 might be the D (5 bases). This CDR3 spans 14 amino acids. Germline assignment: CDR1 SGHRS and CDR2 YFSETQ. V lost 4 bases, J lost 7 bases, and 12 bases lay in between. The CDR3 loop is CASSRDSPNSPLHF. In DNA, the CDR3 is TGCGCCAGCAGCCGCGACAGTCCCAATTCACCCCTCCACTTT.

This chain links TRBV7-3 with TRBJ2-3; weak D call: TRBD2 (7 bases). The germline gives CDR1 SGHTA, CDR2 FQGTGA. Trimming pared 2 bases from V and 7 bases from J, leaving 16 bases between. The CDR3 consists of 15 residues. CDR3 protein: CASSLAGGGGYTQYF. Written as DNA, the CDR3 is TGTGCCAGCAGCTTAGCGGGCGGGGGCGGGTATACGCAGTATTTT.

This clone was counted a single time. This chain links TRBV4-3 with TRBJ1-1; the D gene is possibly TRBD1 (5 bases). CDR3 length equals 14 residues. Germline V lookup: CDR1 LGHNA, CDR2 YSLEER. The ends were cut back, 4 bases at V and 0 bases at J, with 9 bases in the middle. The CDR3 nucleotides are TGCGCCAGCAGCCTCGGGGGGATGAACACTGAAGCTTTCTTT. Translated: CASSLGGMNTEAFF.

As regards this clone: The sample carries other DNA sequences with the same CDR3. V is TRBV19 and J is TRBJ2-7, with TRBD1 matching over 7 bases. The CDR3 is made up of 14 amino acids. V shed 5 bases, J shed 2 bases, and the junction held 6 bases outside the gene matches. Germline lookup yields CDR1 LNHDA and CDR2 SQIVND (reference sequence). The DNA of the CDR3 is TGTGCCAGTAGTCCGACAGGGAGTACCTACGAGCAGTACTTC. Translating it yields CASSPTGSTYEQYF. Full variable domain (outside the CDR3, taken from reference TRBV19 and TRBJ2-7): DGGITQSPKYLFRKEGQNVTLSCEQNLNHDAMYWYRQDPGQGLRLIYYSQIVNDFQKGDIAEGYSVSREKKESFPLTVTSAQKNPTAFYLCASSPTGSTYEQYFGPGTRLTVT.